These 30 T cell receptor beta chains share one sample of origin, sequenced in a study of T cell responses to AZD1222 COVID-19 vaccine. TCRdb keeps only in-frame clones here, not all; method: immunoSEQ multiplex PCR. In the table there are under 150,000 clones, 85% to 95% of which are singletons. The specimen comprised peripheral blood, sampled on day 0 of MenACWY control vaccination. These TCRs come from an adult in good health.

The chain employs TRBV19 and TRBJ2-5; TRBD1 might be the D (6 bases). The CDR3 has 16 residues. V was trimmed by 4 bases and J by 2 bases, leaving 17 bases between them. Germline values: CDR1 LNHDA, CDR2 SQIVND (reference sequence). CDR3 protein: CASSNLGDTKQETQYF. CDR3 DNA: TGTGCCAGTAGTAACCTGGGGGACACCAAACAAGAGACCCAGTACTTC.

In DNA form, the CDR3 reads TGCGCCAGCAGCCAAGGGCGTGGGACAGGCATTGAAGCTTTCTTT. Its protein is CASSQGRGTGIEAFF. The chain couples TRBV4-1 to TRBJ1-1, with TRBD1 matching over 8 bases. The CDR3 contains 15 residues. V was clipped by 1 base and J by 7 bases; unmatched bases: 8. The germline gives CDR1 MGHRA, CDR2 YSYEKL.

There are a few counts of this clone. The chain carries TRBV18 and TRBJ2-7; the D is unclear. The germline gives CDR1 KGHSH, CDR2 LQKENI. This CDR3 spans 17 amino acids. V gave up 2 bases and J gave up 2 bases, with 19 bases separating them. The CDR3 region has the DNA TGTGCCAGCTCACCAGCTCGAACAGTTCAAAACCCCTACGAGCAGTACTTC. Encoded protein: CASSPARTVQNPYEQYF.

V gene TRBV9 combines with J gene TRBJ1-1, with 9 nucleotides matching TRBD1. From germline, CDR1 is SGDLS and CDR2 YYNGEE. The CDR3 runs to 16 residues. V was clipped by 3 bases and J by 0 bases; unmatched bases: 6. The CDR3 is CASSATGGAMNTEAFF. The CDR3, as DNA: TGTGCCAGCAGCGCGACAGGGGGAGCTATGAACACTGAAGCTTTCTTT.

The chain carries TRBV4-2 and TRBJ2-7, with 8 bases fitting TRBD1. J gave up 1 base and V 4 bases, and 9 bases lay outside the gene matches. The CDR3 contains 16 residues. The germline CDR1 and CDR2 sequences are LGHNA and YNFKEQ. CDR3 sequence reads: CASSPGDRLTSYEQYF. In nucleotides, the CDR3 is TGTGCCAGCAGCCCAGGGGACAGGCTCACTTCCTACGAGCAGTACTTC.

The chain combines TRBV11-2 with TRBJ1-2, with 8 bases lining up with TRBD1. The V gene end was trimmed by 3 bases and the J gene end by 2 bases; junction bases not matched to a gene: 8. The CDR3 is made up of 16 amino acids. CDR1 is SGHAT and CDR2 is FQNNGV in the germline V gene. CDR3 amino acids: CASSFQQTGVNYGYTF. The CDR3 nucleotides are TGTGCCAGCAGCTTCCAACAGACAGGGGTAAACTATGGCTACACCTTC.

V is TRBV28 and J is TRBJ2-4; no clear D. The ends were cut back, 6 bases at V and 2 bases at J, with 17 bases in the middle. CDR3 length equals 16 residues. Germline values: CDR1 MDHEN, CDR2 SYDVKM. Here the CDR3 DNA reads TGTGCCAGCAGCTACAACCGAACCCCGTCCAAAAACATTCAGTACTTC. Translating it yields CASSYNRTPSKNIQYF.

The genes are TRBV10-3 and TRBJ1-1; D perhaps matches TRBD1 (6 bases). Per germline, CDR1 ENHRY and CDR2 SYGVKD. The CDR3 is 17 amino acids. Trimming pared 0 bases from V and 0 bases from J, leaving 14 bases between. The CDR3: CAISESSRGILNTEAFF. The CDR3 DNA follows: TGTGCCATCAGTGAGTCCAGCAGGGGAATATTGAACACTGAAGCTTTCTTT.

The CDR3 nucleotides are TGTGCCAGCAGGCCGCCCGGGACTAACTATGGCTACACCTTC. Amino acids: CASRPPGTNYGYTF. The J gene is TRBJ1-2, the V gene TRBV6-5; no clear D gene. The CDR3 spans 14 residues. CDR1 and CDR2 (germline): MNHEY, SVGAGI. Trimming pared 6 bases from V and 0 bases from J, leaving 11 bases between.

The rearrangement links TRBV3-1 (or the pseudogene TRBV3-2) to TRBJ1-1, with D possibly matching TRBD1 (5 bases). CDR3 length: 14 residues. CDR1 and CDR2 (germline): LGHDT, YNNKEL (reference sequence). V was shortened by 3 bases and J by 2 bases, with 10 bases between the two germline ends. CDR3 region: CASSHLTANTEAFF. CDR3 nucleotides: TGTGCCAGCAGCCACCTGACAGCAAACACTGAAGCTTTCTTT.

V and J are TRBV19 and TRBJ2-4; possibly TRBD1 for D (6 bases). The germline CDR1 and CDR2 sequences are LNHDA and SQIVND (reference sequence). Trimming removed 7 bases from V and 0 bases from J, with 13 bases in between. The CDR3 totals 15 residues. This CDR3 is CASTGQFRAKNIQYF. The DNA for the CDR3 is TGTGCCAGTACCGGACAGTTCAGAGCCAAAAACATTCAGTACTTC.

The chain links TRBV9 to TRBJ2-2; the D is unclear. Per germline, CDR1 SGDLS and CDR2 YYNGEE. This CDR3 is built from 14 residues. Trimming took 0 bases from V and 1 from J, leaving 4 bases between them. In nucleotides, the CDR3 is TGTGCCAGCAGCGTAGAGAAGAACACCGGGGAGCTGTTTTTT. Its translation: CASSVEKNTGELFF.

This clone was seen just once. V is TRBV3-1 (or the pseudogene TRBV3-2) and J is TRBJ1-3; the D gene is possibly TRBD1 (5 bases). Trimming left V 3 bases short and J 0 bases short, with 12 bases between. Germline V CDR1 and CDR2: LGHDT, YNNKEL (reference sequence). This CDR3 contains 16 residues. CDR3 in DNA: TGTGCCAGCAGCCAGGGACCCACCAACTCTGGAAACACCATATATTTT. It translates to CASSQGPTNSGNTIYF.

The rearrangement joins TRBV27 to TRBJ2-7; D remains unclear. Germline assignment: CDR1 MNHEY and CDR2 SMNVEV (reference sequence). The V gene lost 5 bases and the J gene lost 1 base, with 3 bases spanning the gap. There are 11 residues in the CDR3. The CDR3 DNA is TGTGCCAGCAGTCCATCCTACGAGCAGTACTTC. Amino acids: CASSPSYEQYF.

J is TRBJ1-6 and V is TRBV5-1; D is unresolved. The CDR3 consists of 13 residues. With 1 base removed from V and 8 bases from J, the gap between germline ends came to 7 bases. CDR1 SGHRS and CDR2 YFSETQ come from the germline V gene. CDR3 region: CASSLIGDSPLHF. The DNA of the CDR3 is TGCGCCAGCAGCTTGATTGGGGATTCACCCCTCCACTTT.

The V and J genes are TRBV4-1 and TRBJ1-4; D is uncertain. Germline loops: CDR1 MGHRA, CDR2 YSYEKL. The CDR3 has 13 residues. Trimming pared 0 bases from V and 8 bases from J, leaving 7 bases between. The CDR3 DNA is TGCGCCAGCAGCCAAGATAGAGGGGAAAAACTGTTTTTT. Its translation is CASSQDRGEKLFF.

CDR3 sequence (DNA): TGCGCCAGCAGCCTTGACCCGATAGGGACAGTCTACGAGCAGTACTTC. This translates into CASSLDPIGTVYEQYF. The chain recombines TRBV5-1 with TRBJ2-7, with TRBD1 identical over 7 bases. This CDR3 spans 16 amino acids. Germline V gene sequence: CDR1 SGHRS, CDR2 YFSETQ. J lost 3 bases, V lost 4 bases, and 13 bases had no gene match. The variable domain in full, completed from reference TRBV5-1 and TRBJ2-7, reads KAGVTQTPRYLIKTRGQQVTLSCSPISGHRSVSWYQQTPGQGLQFLFEYFSETQRNKGNFPGRFSGRQFSNSRSEMNVSTLELGDSALYLCASSLDPIGTVYEQYFGPGTRLTVT.

The V gene is TRBV4-1, the J gene TRBJ1-1; perhaps TRBD1 as D (5 bases). Germline V gives CDR1 MGHRA, CDR2 YSYEKL. Trimming took off 3 bases at V and 3 bases at J, with 17 bases between the two ends. This CDR3 is 16 amino acids long. The CDR3 region is CASSHSTSRGYTEAFF. CDR3 DNA sequence: TGCGCCAGCAGCCACTCGACCTCACGGGGGTACACTGAAGCTTTCTTT.

This chain joins TRBV4-1 and TRBJ2-5; the D is unclear. CDR3 length: 13 residues. Trimming removed 4 bases from V and 5 bases from J, with 11 bases in between. Germline V gives CDR1 MGHRA, CDR2 YSYEKL. CDR3 amino acids: CASSLQGWETQYF. DNA for the CDR3: TGCGCCAGCAGCCTCCAAGGGTGGGAGACCCAGTACTTC.

Notes on this clone: One end of the junction fails to match germline, which may point to a read error. The chain employs TRBV11-2 and TRBJ2-7; 8 positions match TRBD1. The CDR3 has 13 residues. CDR1 and CDR2 from the germline V gene are SGHAT and FQNNGV. Written as DNA, the CDR3 is TGTGCCAGCAGCCCGAGGCGACAGGGGCCTTCGGGCTTC. Residues: CASSPRRQGPSGF.

This rearrangement joins TRBV7-8 to TRBJ1-1, with D possibly being TRBD1 (5 bases). The V end was cut by 1 base, the J end by 3 bases, with 12 bases between. The CDR3 covers 15 residues. Germline V gene data show CDR1 as SGHVS and CDR2 as FQNEAQ. CDR3: CASSLGLQGYTEAFF. CDR3 nucleotides: TGTGCCAGCAGCTTAGGGCTTCAGGGATACACTGAAGCTTTCTTT.

The chain combines TRBV27 with TRBJ1-5; D is unclear. The germline V gene encodes CDR1 MNHEY and CDR2 SMNVEV (reference sequence). With 0 bases removed from V and 1 base from J, the gap between germline ends came to 4 bases. The CDR3 runs to 14 residues. CDR3 in DNA: TGTGCCAGCAGTTTATCGAGGAGCAATCAGCCCCAGCATTTT. It translates to CASSLSRSNQPQHF.

The chain carries TRBV6-5 and TRBJ1-2; 9 bases align to TRBD1. The J segment lost 7 bases and the V segment lost 6 bases, leaving 12 bases of the junction unmatched. The CDR3 sequence is 15 residues long. Looked up from germline, CDR1 is MNHEY and CDR2 is SVGAGI. The CDR3 loop reads CASRAFSDRGAGYTF. The CDR3 DNA follows: TGTGCCAGCAGGGCCTTTTCAGACAGGGGGGCTGGCTACACCTTC.

The V and J genes are TRBV27 and TRBJ2-2; no reliable D call. V was trimmed by 4 bases and J by 1 base, leaving 7 bases between them. CDR1 is MNHEY, CDR2 SMNVEV, per germline (reference sequence). The CDR3 is 14 amino acids. This CDR3 is CASSSPMNTGELFF. CDR3 in DNA: TGTGCCAGCAGTTCCCCGATGAACACCGGGGAGCTGTTTTTT.

This clone was seen a single time. This chain joins TRBV28 and TRBJ2-5; 9 nucleotides line up with TRBD1. V lost 4 bases, J lost 5 bases, and 8 bases stayed unmatched. Germline V CDR1 and CDR2: MDHEN, SYDVKM. There are 15 residues in the CDR3. CDR3 residues: CASSSPGQGLETQYF. For the CDR3, the DNA is TGTGCCAGCAGTTCCCCGGGACAGGGTTTGGAGACCCAGTACTTC. Supplemented by reference TRBV28 and TRBJ2-5, the full variable domain reads DVKVTQSSRYLVKRTGEKVFLECVQDMDHENMFWYRQDPGLGLRLIYFSYDVKMKEKGDIPEGYSVSREKKERFSLILESASTNQTSMYLCASSSPGQGLETQYFGPGTRLLVL.

The V gene is TRBV30, the J gene TRBJ2-7; no definite D call. The CDR3 totals 11 residues. The germline V gene has CDR1 GTSNPN and CDR2 SVGIG (reference sequence). Trimming took off 0 bases at V and 5 bases at J, with 5 bases between the two ends. The CDR3 coding sequence is TGTGCCTGGAGTGTTGGGGACGAGCAGTACTTC. Translation: CAWSVGDEQYF.

The chain recombines TRBV9 with TRBJ1-4; the D is unclear. CDR3 length equals 14 residues. The germline V gene has CDR1 SGDLS and CDR2 YYNGEE. The V end lost 3 bases, the J end lost 0 bases, and 6 bases lay between the germline ends. DNA of the CDR3: TGTGCCAGCAGCGAAGACGCAACTAATGAAAAACTGTTTTTT. It translates to CASSEDATNEKLFF.

The chain recombines TRBV9 with TRBJ2-7; D is possibly TRBD1 or TRBD2 (5 bases each). Trimming shortened V by 0 bases and J by 3 bases, and 16 bases separated the two germline ends. Germline CDR1 reads SGDLS; CDR2 reads YYNGEE. The CDR3 loop spans 16 amino acids. CDR3: CASSVGEGPGSYEQYF. CDR3 DNA: TGTGCCAGCAGCGTAGGAGAAGGTCCAGGGAGCTACGAGCAGTACTTC.

This clone occurred once. The chain employs TRBV12-5 and TRBJ1-1, with D possibly being TRBD1 (5 bases). V was shortened by 1 base and J by 11 bases, with 11 bases between the two germline ends. Germline CDR1 and CDR2: LGHNT and FRNRAP. This CDR3 contains 12 residues. The CDR3 region has the DNA TGTGCTAGTGGTTTGGGTCAGGGCGGCGCTTTCTTT. Amino acid sequence: CASGLGQGGAFF.

The chain is built from TRBV19 and TRBJ2-1; D might be TRBD1 (6 bases). The germline gives CDR1 LNHDA, CDR2 SQIVND (reference sequence). The CDR3 has 17 residues. With 1 base removed from V and 0 bases from J, the gap between germline ends came to 13 bases. As DNA, the CDR3 is TGTGCCAGTAGTATAGCCCCACAGGGACACTCCTACAATGAGCAGTTCTTC. Translated, it gives CASSIAPQGHSYNEQFF.